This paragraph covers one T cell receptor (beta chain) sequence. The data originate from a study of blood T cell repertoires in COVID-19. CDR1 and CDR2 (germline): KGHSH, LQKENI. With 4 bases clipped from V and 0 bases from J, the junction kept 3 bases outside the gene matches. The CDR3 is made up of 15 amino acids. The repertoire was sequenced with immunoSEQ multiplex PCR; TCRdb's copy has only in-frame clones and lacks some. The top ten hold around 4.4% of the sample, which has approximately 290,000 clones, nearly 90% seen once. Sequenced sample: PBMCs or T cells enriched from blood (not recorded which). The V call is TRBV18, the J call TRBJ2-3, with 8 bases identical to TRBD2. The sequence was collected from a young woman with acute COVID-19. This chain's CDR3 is CASSLLADSTDTQYF. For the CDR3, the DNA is TGTGCCAGCTCACTACTAGCGGATAGCACAGATACGCAGTATTTT.